This T cell receptor (beta chain) came from a study of T cell repertoires in cytomegalovirus infection. Study details: Public TCR beta signatures were indicative of both CMV infection and a matching HLA type.

TCRdb called the reads again in MiXCR, with one record for every CDR3 protein. The table shows 900,000 to 950,000 distinct CDR3 sequences, with around 32% occurring only once. This clonotype has more than one count but fewer than ten. Its antigen is as yet unknown. This CDR3 region has 17 residues. Trimming took off 3 bases at V and 2 bases at J, with 18 bases between the two ends. Sample: cultured CD8+ T cells from PBMCs, taken from culture after CMV antigen stimulation. The TCR sequence derives from a human donor in good health (CMV status not recorded). Some clones in this sample may be carry-over from other donors' samples. This chain links TRBV12-3 or TRBV12-4 with TRBJ2-3; D possibly corresponds to TRBD1 (6 bases). The CDR3 DNA follows: TGTGCCAGCAGTTTTCATCCAATAAGGACAGACACAGATACGCAGTATTTT. It specifies CASSFHPIRTDTDTQYF.